This note documents a single T cell receptor (beta chain) sequence. What it binds is not known. Isolated RNA was reverse transcribed in full, so expressed TCRB transcripts were sequenced. Naive, central memory and regulatory T cell samples came to a mean of roughly 4 million reads. Profiling relied on immunoSEQ multiplex PCR, and the TCRdb table lists in-frame clones only, not all of them. The data hold approximately 44,000 clones, with roughly 56% observed a single time. This CDR3 is 17 amino acids long. The V segment lost 4 bases and the J segment 1 base; nucleotides outside the gene matches: 11. Germline V gene data show CDR1 as SQVTM and CDR2 as ANQGSEA. The data stem from a study of beta chain features in type 1 diabetes. Notes on the study in general: A greater similarity of naive, central memory and Treg TCRB repertoires was seen among patients than among healthy donors. When VDJ junctions were examined, type 1 diabetes patients showed fewer insertions and more deletions.

This receptor was identified in a woman under 30 in good health. V is TRBV29-1 and J is TRBJ1-3; 9 nucleotides match TRBD1. Sequenced sample: Tregs from blood. Written as DNA, the CDR3 is TGCAGCGTTGTCCAAATCGACAGGGGGAGTTCTGGAAACACCATATATTTT. It specifies CSVVQIDRGSSGNTIYF.